This TCR beta chain originates from a study of cytomegalovirus exposure and HLA in healthy donors. In the study overall: The same platform was used for the roughly 110 validation repertoires as for the approximately 730 first-cohort repertoires, as reported in a later analysis.

The method was immunoSEQ multiplex PCR; TCRdb's version includes in-frame clones alone and lacks a portion of them. The sample has about 130,000 clones, approximately 94% seen once. Unmatched junction bases numbered 11, after V lost 0 bases and J lost 7 bases. The CDR3 length is 16 residues. Germline V gives CDR1 ENHRY, CDR2 SYGVKD. This receptor was obtained from a man aged 18-30 years in good health and CMV-seropositive. Sequencing was performed on PBMCs. The chain has TRBV10-3 and TRBJ1-1; 7 bases are shared with TRBD1. CDR3 residues: CAISESWGQRRNEAFF. The DNA for the CDR3 is TGTGCCATCAGTGAGTCATGGGGACAGCGCAGAAATGAAGCTTTCTTT.